The 15 T cell receptor beta chains presented below share a single source sample, sequenced in a study of CD8+ T cells in alopecia areata. Investigators isolated RNA and reverse transcribed it into cDNA to act as the sequencing template. Method: immunoSEQ multiplex PCR; TCRdb's copy keeps in-frame clones and lacks some. The data contain under 250,000 clones, 50% to 60% of them singletons. This sample's treatment: oral pan-JAK inhibitor, 5-10 mg twice daily. The sequencing used CD4+ T cells sorted from blood, collected at week 4, from a patient treated with tofacitinib. The source is a human donor with alopecia areata.

The V and J genes are TRBV6-6 and TRBJ2-1, with D possibly called TRBD1 or TRBD2 (7 bases each). Germline V gene data show CDR1 as MNHNY and CDR2 as SVGAGI (reference sequence). The V end was cut by 6 bases, the J end by 9 bases, with 12 bases between. This CDR3 spans 12 amino acids. Here the CDR3 reads CASSSGGGEQFF. CDR3 DNA sequence: TGTGCCAGCAGCTCAGGGGGGGGTGAGCAGTTCTTC.

J is TRBJ2-3 and V is TRBV29-1; 10 bases are shared with TRBD2. The CDR3 totals 15 residues. Germline assignment: CDR1 SQVTM and CDR2 ANQGSEA. V shed 4 bases, J shed 2 bases, and the junction held 6 bases outside the gene matches. The CDR3 bases are TGCAGCGTTGTTGAACTAGCGGGGTCCACAGATACGCAGTATTTT. This codes for CSVVELAGSTDTQYF.

The V and J genes are TRBV18 and TRBJ1-1, with 9 bases aligning to TRBD1. CDR3 length: 16 residues. Trimming removed 6 bases from V and 4 bases from J; junction bases left unmatched: 12. The V gene's germline CDR1 is KGHSH and CDR2 LQKENI. CDR3 bases: TGTGCCAGCTCCCAGAGCACGGGACAGGGAATCACTGAAGCTTTCTTT. Residues: CASSQSTGQGITEAFF.

CDR3 loop: CSVDVGQETQYF. The CDR3, as DNA: TGCAGCGTTGATGTAGGGCAGGAGACCCAGTACTTC. The genes are TRBV29-1 and TRBJ2-5, with D unclear. V was pared by 3 bases and J by 5 bases, with 10 bases between. Germline CDR1 is SQVTM and CDR2 is ANQGSEA. The CDR3 sequence is 12 residues long.

There are a few counts of this clone. The CDR3 nucleotides are TGCAGCGTTGAAGAGGGGATGGGTCAGCCCCAGCATTTT. It specifies CSVEEGMGQPQHF. The V and J genes are TRBV29-1 and TRBJ1-5, with unresolved D. The V end lost 0 bases, the J end lost 6 bases, and 9 bases lay between the germline ends. CDR3 length equals 13 residues. Germline CDR1 is SQVTM and CDR2 is ANQGSEA.

This clone has more than one count but fewer than ten. V is TRBV6-6 and J is TRBJ2-2, with no clear D. This CDR3 spans 14 amino acids. V lost 2 bases to trimming and J lost 4 bases, with 8 bases between them. In germline, CDR1 is MNHNY, CDR2 SVGAGI (reference sequence). The CDR3 DNA is TGTGCCAGCAGTTACACCCGGGCCACCGGGGAGCTGTTTTTT. Its translation is CASSYTRATGELFF.

The V call is TRBV7-9, the J call TRBJ1-2, with D unresolved. CDR3 length equals 13 residues. Germline V lookup: CDR1 SEHNR, CDR2 FQNEAQ (reference sequence). V was trimmed by 3 bases and J by 6 bases, leaving 11 bases between them. CDR3 coding DNA: TGTGCCAGCAGCTTGGAGTTGGTGGATGGCTACACCTTC. It encodes CASSLELVDGYTF.

Written as DNA, the CDR3 is TGTGCCAGCAGCTTAGCTCCAGTTCGTGGTAATGAGCAGTTCTTC. Residues: CASSLAPVRGNEQFF. The genes are TRBV11-3 and TRBJ2-1; D gene ambiguous. In germline, CDR1 is SGHNT, CDR2 YENEEA. The CDR3 spans 15 residues. The V end lost 1 base, the J end lost 7 bases, and 14 bases lay between the germline ends.

V gene TRBV4-3 combines with J gene TRBJ1-5, with D unclear. The CDR3 extends over 13 amino acids. V lost 0 bases and J lost 6, with 6 bases in between. Germline V gene sequence: CDR1 LGHNA, CDR2 YSLEER. In nucleotides, the CDR3 is TGCGCCAGCAGCCAAGAACGGATTCAGCCCCAGCATTTT. Translation gives CASSQERIQPQHF.

J is TRBJ1-6 and V is TRBV30; the match to TRBD1 covers 7 bases. V shed 1 base and J 7 bases; nucleotides not matched to a gene: 1. The germline V gene encodes CDR1 GTSNPN and CDR2 SVGIG (reference sequence). The CDR3 sequence is 13 residues long. This CDR3 reads CAWSDRGNSPLHF. As DNA, the CDR3 is TGTGCCTGGAGTGACAGGGGAAATTCACCCCTCCACTTT.

The gene calls are TRBV2 and TRBJ2-4; D unclear. CDR1 is SNHLY and CDR2 is FYNNEI in the germline V gene. Trimming took 2 bases from V and 0 from J, leaving 8 bases between them. CDR3 length: 15 residues. The CDR3 sequence: CASSERSLAKNIQYF. In DNA, the CDR3 is TGTGCCAGCAGTGAAAGGTCTTTAGCCAAAAACATTCAGTACTTC.

In its sample, this clone was seen once. This CDR3 reads CASSEAGTGATQYF. DNA of the CDR3: TGTGCCAGCAGTGAAGCGGGGACAGGGGCGACCCAGTACTTC. The chain joins TRBV25-1 to TRBJ2-5; TRBD1 matches at 10 bases. Germline CDR1 is MGHDK and CDR2 is SYGVNS. CDR3 length: 14 amino acids. V gave up 2 bases and J gave up 7 bases; unmatched junction bases: 4.

The sample holds a few counts of this clone. The V gene is TRBV4-3, the J gene TRBJ2-3; perhaps TRBD2 as D (6 bases). CDR1 and CDR2 (germline): LGHNA, YSLEER. This CDR3 region has 16 residues. The germline V and J ends were trimmed by 0 bases and 6 bases, with 16 bases remaining between them. The CDR3 reads CASSQDRTSRVDTQYF. The CDR3 DNA reads as TGCGCCAGCAGCCAAGATCGCACTAGCCGGGTGGATACGCAGTATTTT.

This clone was detected a few times. The chain has TRBV19 and TRBJ1-6, with unresolved D. This CDR3 has 13 residues. V was cut by 5 bases and J by 6 bases, with 8 bases left in between. Germline V gene sequence: CDR1 LNHDA, CDR2 SQIVND (reference sequence). The CDR3 coding sequence is TGTGCCAGTAGTGTTCGGACTAATTCACCCCTCCACTTT. Its translation: CASSVRTNSPLHF.

This clone was observed many times. J is TRBJ1-1 and V is TRBV18; D gene ambiguous. This CDR3 region has 12 residues. Trimming took 3 bases from V and 4 from J, leaving 6 bases between them. Germline assignment: CDR1 KGHSH and CDR2 LQKENI. This CDR3 reads CASSPGSTEAFF. The CDR3 DNA is TGTGCCAGCTCACCTGGGAGCACTGAAGCTTTCTTT.